This TCR beta chain was sequenced in a study of T-cell memory formation after mild COVID-19. The wider study: Largely, the TCR clusters proved donor specific.

This CDR3 spans 13 amino acids. Trimming cost V 6 bases and J 5 bases, with 14 bases left between them. CDR1 is KGHSH, CDR2 LQKENI, per germline. This clonotype was seen a few times. TCRdb independently ran MiXCR on the 5' RACE reads; one entry per CDR3 protein. The table records fewer than 350,000 distinct CDR3 sequences, about a sixth of them present only once. This clonotype was sampled from a man aged 18-30 years who had mild COVID-19 (a few samples of this study predate the infection). Cell type and time point are not known. The chain links TRBV18 to TRBJ2-7; possibly TRBD2 for D (6 bases). The sequenced material came from PBMCs or a T cell subset sorted from them (not recorded which). The CDR3 protein is CASSAAGTHEQYF. Here the CDR3 DNA reads TGTGCCAGCTCGGCTGCGGGGACCCACGAGCAGTACTTC.